The entry below describes one T cell receptor beta chain. These data come from a study of T cell responses to AZD1222 COVID-19 vaccine. Here immunoSEQ multiplex PCR was the method, and the copy in TCRdb shows in-frame clones only, minus some. Among about 150,000 clones listed, about nine tenths were seen once. There are 17 residues in the CDR3. Unmatched junction bases numbered 15, after V lost 2 bases and J lost 7 bases. CDR1 SEHNR and CDR2 FQNEAQ come from the germline V gene (reference sequence). This specimen consisted of peripheral blood, obtained on day 0 of AZD1222 vaccination. The TCR was taken from an adult in good health. The V and J genes are TRBV7-9 and TRBJ1-2; TRBD1 matches 8 bases. CDR3 region: CASSLWSFGQGAGGYTF. CDR3 bases: TGTGCCAGCAGCTTATGGTCGTTCGGACAGGGAGCGGGTGGCTACACCTTC.